This TCR beta chain appears in the sequencing data of a study of T-cell reconstitution after alpha-beta-depleted transplantation in children. CDR1 is SGHTA, CDR2 FQGNSA, per germline. The CDR3 has 15 amino acids. Germline trimming cut 6 bases from V and 2 bases from J; bases unmatched to any gene: 2. Unique molecular identifiers tagged the TCRbeta library. Using its own MiXCR run on the PCR reads, TCRdb lists one record per CDR3 protein. Among about 470,000 distinct CDR3 sequences listed, roughly 44% were seen once. As concerns this clonotype: Its antigen is not known.

Study observations and caveats: Some patients owed their high day-60 TCRbeta diversity to surviving recipient T cells and thymic progenitors.

The sample here was PBMCs, taken before TCRalphabeta/CD19-depleted stem cell transplant. The source of this sequence is a girl aged 2 to 9 with aplastic anemia, due to receive a stem cell transplant. The V gene is TRBV7-2, the J gene TRBJ2-3; 13 bases line up with TRBD2. CDR3 region: CASRLAGGPTDTQYF. In nucleotides, the CDR3 is TGTGCCAGCAGACTAGCGGGGGGGCCCACAGATACGCAGTATTTT.